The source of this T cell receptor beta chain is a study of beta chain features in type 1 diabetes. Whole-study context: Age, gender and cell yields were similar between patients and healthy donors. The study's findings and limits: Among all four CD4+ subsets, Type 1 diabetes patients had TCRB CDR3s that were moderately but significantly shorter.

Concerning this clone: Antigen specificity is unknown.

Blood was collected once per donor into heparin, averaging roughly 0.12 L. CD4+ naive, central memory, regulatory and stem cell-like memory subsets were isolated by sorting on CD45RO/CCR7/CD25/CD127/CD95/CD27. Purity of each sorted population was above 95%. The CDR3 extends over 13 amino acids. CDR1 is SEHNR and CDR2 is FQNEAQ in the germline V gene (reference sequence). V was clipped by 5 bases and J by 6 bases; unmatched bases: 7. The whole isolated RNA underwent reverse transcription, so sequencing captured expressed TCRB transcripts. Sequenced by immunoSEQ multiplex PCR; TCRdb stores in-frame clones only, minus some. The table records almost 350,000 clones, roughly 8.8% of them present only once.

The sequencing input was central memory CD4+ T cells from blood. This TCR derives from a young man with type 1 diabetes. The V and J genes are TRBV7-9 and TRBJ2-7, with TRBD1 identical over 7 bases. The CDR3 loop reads CASSHGTEGEQYF. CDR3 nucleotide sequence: TGTGCCAGCAGCCACGGGACAGAGGGCGAGCAGTACTTC. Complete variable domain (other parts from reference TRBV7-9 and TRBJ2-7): DTGVSQNPRHKITKRGQNVTFRCDPISEHNRLYWYRQTLGQGPEFLTYFQNEAQLEKSRLLSDRFSAERPKGSFSTLEIQRTEQGDSAMYLCASSHGTEGEQYFGPGTRLTVT.